Listed here are 3 T cell receptor beta chains from one sample, sequenced in a study of blood T cell repertoires in COVID-19. The protocol was immunoSEQ multiplex PCR, while the TCRdb copy is restricted to in-frame clones and leaves out a portion. The sample has over 200,000 clones; approximately 80% are singletons. The sample taken for sequencing was peripheral blood. These receptors all stem from a woman over 75 with active or convalescent COVID-19.

In its sample, this clone was seen a few times. This chain connects TRBV6-4 to TRBJ2-3; the match to TRBD2 covers 13 bases. V lost 5 bases to trimming and J lost 6 bases; unmatched junction nucleotides: 5. Germline V CDR1 and CDR2: MRHNA, SNTAGT. This CDR3 has 15 residues. CDR3 residues: CASSILAGGPDTQYF. CDR3 bases: TGTGCCAGCAGTATACTAGCGGGGGGGCCGGATACGCAGTATTTT.

This chain's CDR3 is CASSQGTGGGDTQYF. The CDR3 nucleotides read TGTGCCAGCAGTCAGGGGACGGGGGGTGGCGATACGCAGTATTTT. V and J are TRBV2 and TRBJ2-3; maybe TRBD2 (7 bases). This CDR3 is 15 amino acids long. V was clipped by 5 bases and J by 6 bases, with 18 bases between them. Germline CDR1 SNHLY, CDR2 FYNNEI.

V and J are TRBV3-1 (or the pseudogene TRBV3-2) and TRBJ2-7; 11 nucleotides agree with TRBD1. Germline trimming cut 5 bases from V and 4 bases from J; bases unmatched to any gene: 4. Germline CDR1 LGHDT, CDR2 YNNKEL (reference sequence). The CDR3 contains 14 residues. DNA for the CDR3: TGTGCCAGCAGCGTGGACAGGGGGCGATACGAGCAGTACTTC. Protein sequence: CASSVDRGRYEQYF.